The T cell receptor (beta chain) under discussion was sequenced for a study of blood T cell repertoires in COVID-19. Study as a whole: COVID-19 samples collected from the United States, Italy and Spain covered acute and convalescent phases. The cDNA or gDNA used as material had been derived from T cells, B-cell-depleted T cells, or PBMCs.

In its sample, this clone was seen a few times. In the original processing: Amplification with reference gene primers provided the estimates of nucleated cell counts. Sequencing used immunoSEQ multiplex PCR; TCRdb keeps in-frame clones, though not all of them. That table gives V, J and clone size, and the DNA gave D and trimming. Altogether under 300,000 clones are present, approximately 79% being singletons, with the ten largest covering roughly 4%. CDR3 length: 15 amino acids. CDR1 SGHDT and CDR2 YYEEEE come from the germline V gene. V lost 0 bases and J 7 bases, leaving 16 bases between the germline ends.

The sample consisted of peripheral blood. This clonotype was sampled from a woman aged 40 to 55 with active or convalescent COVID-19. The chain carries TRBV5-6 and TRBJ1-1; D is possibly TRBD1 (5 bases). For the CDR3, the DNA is TGTGCCAGCAGCTTGGTGGTCAGGGATCCCCTTGAAGCTTTCTTT. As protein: CASSLVVRDPLEAFF.